The 26 T cell receptor beta chains presented below share a single source sample, sequenced in a study of blood T cell repertoires in COVID-19. The table came from immunoSEQ multiplex PCR; TCRdb's copy has only in-frame clones and leaves some out. The table has about 270,000 clones, 70% to 90% seen once. Sequences were obtained from peripheral blood. These receptors all stem from a woman in her seventies with acute or convalescent COVID-19.

The CDR3, as DNA: TGTGCCAGCAGCTATACGGGACTTAGCACAGATACGCAGTATTTT. This encodes CASSYTGLSTDTQYF. The genes are TRBV7-2 and TRBJ2-3; maybe TRBD2 (6 bases). Germline CDR1 SGHTA, CDR2 FQGNSA. The CDR3 runs to 15 residues. Trimming removed 4 bases from V and 0 bases from J, with 11 bases in between.

This clone has just one count. The chain couples TRBV6-5 to TRBJ2-7, with D possibly matching TRBD1 (6 bases). Germline CDR1 and CDR2: MNHEY and SVGAGI. Trimming pared 0 bases from V and 6 bases from J, leaving 18 bases between. This CDR3 spans 16 amino acids. The CDR3 loop is CASSYSRTGGWGEQYF. The CDR3 nucleotides read TGTGCCAGCAGTTACTCGAGGACTGGGGGCTGGGGCGAGCAGTACTTC.

The chain combines TRBV18 with TRBJ1-5; possible D gene TRBD1, 5 bases. V was pared by 6 bases and J by 4 bases, with 16 bases between. The germline CDR1 and CDR2 sequences are KGHSH and LQKENI. This CDR3 is built from 15 residues. The CDR3 nucleotides are TGTGCCAGCTCGCCTTTGGGCGGGGGGAATCAGCCCCAGCATTTT. Its translation: CASSPLGGGNQPQHF. Full variable domain (remainder filled in from reference TRBV18 and TRBJ1-5): NAGVMQNPRHLVRRRGQEARLRCSPMKGHSHVYWYRQLPEEGLKFMVYLQKENIIDESGMPKERFSAEFPKEGPSILRIQQVVRGDSAAYFCASSPLGGGNQPQHFGDGTRLSIL.

The chain has TRBV18 and TRBJ1-1; 7 nucleotides match TRBD1. Germline assignment: CDR1 KGHSH and CDR2 LQKENI. The V gene end was trimmed by 8 bases and the J gene end by 0 bases; junction bases not matched to a gene: 3. The CDR3 has 13 amino acids. The CDR3 DNA is TGTGCCAGCCAGGGGGATTTGAACACTGAAGCTTTCTTT. Amino acid sequence: CASQGDLNTEAFF. Based on the CDR3 plus reference TRBV18 and TRBJ1-1, the full variable domain is NAGVMQNPRHLVRRRGQEARLRCSPMKGHSHVYWYRQLPEEGLKFMVYLQKENIIDESGMPKERFSAEFPKEGPSILRIQQVVRGDSAAYFCASQGDLNTEAFFGQGTRLTVV.

This clone was picked up a small number of times. The genes are TRBV4-1 and TRBJ1-2; maybe TRBD1 (6 bases). CDR3 length: 13 residues. V was clipped by 4 bases and J by 1 base, with 7 bases between them. The germline V gene has CDR1 MGHRA and CDR2 YSYEKL. The CDR3 bases are TGCGCCAGCAGCCGAGGGGGTAACTATGGCTACACCTTC. Amino acids: CASSRGGNYGYTF.

The chain combines TRBV29-1 with TRBJ1-1; possible D gene TRBD1, 5 bases. CDR3 length equals 13 residues. The germline gives CDR1 SQVTM, CDR2 ANQGSEA. Trimming took 7 bases from V and 5 from J, leaving 17 bases between them. The CDR3 protein is CSAHGGGPTEAFF. The CDR3, as DNA: TGCAGCGCCCACGGGGGGGGTCCGACTGAAGCTTTCTTT.

The table lists this clone with a count of one. The V and J genes are TRBV14 and TRBJ2-4; the D gene is possibly TRBD2 (6 bases). V was clipped by 5 bases and J by 4 bases, with 21 bases between them. The germline V gene has CDR1 SGHDN and CDR2 FVKESK. The CDR3 consists of 17 residues. The CDR3 region is CASSTLEEGNPKNIQYF. CDR3 bases: TGTGCCAGCAGCACCCTCGAGGAGGGGAACCCTAAAAACATTCAGTACTTC.

The chain joins TRBV2 to TRBJ1-1; a possible D gene is TRBD1 (5 bases). Looked up from germline, CDR1 is SNHLY and CDR2 is FYNNEI. This CDR3 comprises 14 residues. Trimming took 4 bases from V and 2 from J, leaving 11 bases between them. The CDR3 coding sequence is TGTGCCAGCAGTGTAGGGCAGGGTAACACTGAAGCTTTCTTT. This gives the protein CASSVGQGNTEAFF.

The gene calls are TRBV7-9 and TRBJ2-1; TRBD1 might be the D (7 bases). The germline gives CDR1 SEHNR, CDR2 FQNEAQ (reference sequence). The CDR3 is 14 residues long. The germline V and J ends were trimmed by 5 bases and 6 bases, with 14 bases remaining between them. The CDR3 is CASSLSGGSNEQFF. CDR3 DNA sequence: TGTGCCAGCAGCCTATCAGGGGGGTCCAATGAGCAGTTCTTC.

The rearrangement joins TRBV6-5 to TRBJ1-1; 7 bases are a match to TRBD1. Germline trimming cut 0 bases from V and 1 base from J; bases unmatched to any gene: 2. Germline values: CDR1 MNHEY, CDR2 SVGAGI. The CDR3 contains 15 residues. The CDR3 DNA reads as TGTGCCAGCAGTTACTCGGGGGACAGGAACACTGAAGCTTTCTTT. As protein: CASSYSGDRNTEAFF.

The V gene is TRBV11-2, the J gene TRBJ2-2; D is perhaps TRBD1 (5 bases). Trimming took off 4 bases at V and 4 bases at J, with 10 bases between the two ends. The germline V gene encodes CDR1 SGHAT and CDR2 FQNNGV. CDR3 length equals 14 residues. Here the CDR3 reads CASSWQGFTGELFF. For the CDR3, the DNA is TGTGCCAGCAGCTGGCAGGGATTCACCGGGGAGCTGTTTTTT. Based on the CDR3 plus reference TRBV11-2 and TRBJ2-2, the full variable domain is EAGVAQSPRYKIIEKRQSVAFWCNPISGHATLYWYQQILGQGPKLLIQFQNNGVVDDSQLPKDRFSAERLKGVDSTLKIQPAKLEDSAVYLCASSWQGFTGELFFGEGSRLTVL.

The gene calls are TRBV29-1 and TRBJ1-1; D uncertain. CDR1 and CDR2 (germline): SQVTM, ANQGSEA. The ends were cut back, 5 bases at V and 3 bases at J, with 10 bases in the middle. CDR3 length: 12 amino acids. CDR3 nucleotides: TGCAGCGTTACGGGGAGGGACACTGAAGCTTTCTTT. As protein: CSVTGRDTEAFF.

The chain joins TRBV5-4 to TRBJ1-2; 8 bases match TRBD1. The CDR3 runs 15 residues. J lost 4 bases, V lost 2 bases, and 7 bases had no gene match. Germline-derived CDR1 and CDR2 are SGHNT and YYREEE (reference sequence). As DNA, the CDR3 is TGTGCCAGCAGCTTACAGGGGGAAGGGACCTATGGCTACACCTTC. It is translated as CASSLQGEGTYGYTF.

This clone was detected only once. This rearrangement joins TRBV5-8 to TRBJ2-1, with 16 bases aligning to TRBD2. There are 17 residues in the CDR3. Unmatched junction bases numbered 11, after V lost 2 bases and J lost 12 bases. Per the germline V gene, CDR1 is SGHTS and CDR2 is YDEGEE. CDR3 residues: CASSFPGLAGGPKRQFF. The CDR3, as DNA: TGTGCCAGCAGCTTTCCGGGACTAGCGGGGGGGCCTAAAAGGCAGTTCTTC.

This clone was detected once. The chain joins TRBV3-1 (or the pseudogene TRBV3-2) to TRBJ1-1; the D is unclear. Trimming cost V 1 base and J 9 bases, with 9 bases left between them. CDR1 LGHDT and CDR2 YNNKEL come from the germline V gene (reference sequence). CDR3 length: 12 amino acids. CDR3 bases: TGTGCCAGCAGCCAAGCGGGTACGAAAGCTTTCTTT. Protein: CASSQAGTKAFF.

V usage is TRBV28 and J usage is TRBJ2-2; 10 bases are a match to TRBD1. The CDR3 is made up of 17 amino acids. Germline assignment: CDR1 MDHEN and CDR2 SYDVKM. V shed 10 bases, J shed 0 bases, and the junction held 11 bases outside the gene matches. The CDR3 coding sequence is TGTGCCATCTTGGGGGGACAGGGGAATTCGAACACCGGGGAGCTGTTTTTT. Amino acid sequence: CAILGGQGNSNTGELFF.

The chain has TRBV5-1 and TRBJ2-3; D might be TRBD2 (6 bases). Between the trimmed V and J ends, which lost 4 bases and 4 bases, there was a span of 16 bases. CDR1 is SGHRS, CDR2 YFSETQ, per germline. The CDR3 runs 15 residues. The CDR3 DNA reads as TGCGCCAGCAGCGAACTAGCTGGGGAGGCAGATACGCAGTATTTT. Protein: CASSELAGEADTQYF.

The chain has TRBV20-1 and TRBJ1-3; perhaps TRBD1 as D (5 bases). V was cut by 3 bases and J by 11 bases, with 11 bases left in between. The V gene's germline CDR1 is DFQATT and CDR2 SNEGSKA (reference sequence). The CDR3 consists of 11 residues. The CDR3 loop is CSASRGGAIYF. Here the CDR3 DNA reads TGCAGTGCTAGCCGGGGCGGGGCCATATATTTT.

Concerning this clone: Other DNA sequences from this sample encode an identical CDR3 as well. The genes are TRBV12-3 or TRBV12-4 and TRBJ2-7, with TRBD2 identical over 7 bases. This CDR3 spans 12 amino acids. The J segment lost 4 bases and the V segment lost 6 bases, leaving 3 bases of the junction unmatched. The CDR3 DNA reads as TGTGCCAGCAGCCGCGGGGGATACGAGCAGTACTTC. Protein product: CASSRGGYEQYF.

V and J are TRBV5-1 and TRBJ1-1; D possibly corresponds to TRBD1 (5 bases). The CDR3 length is 14 residues. Trimming removed 0 bases at V and 7 bases at J, with 13 bases between. The germline CDR1 and CDR2 sequences are SGHRS and YFSETQ. The DNA for the CDR3 is TGCGCCAGCAGCTTGGCGCCGACAGTGCTTGAAGCTTTCTTT. Translating it yields CASSLAPTVLEAFF.

This clone is a singleton in its sample. The chain links TRBV7-3 to TRBJ1-1; possible D gene TRBD1, 6 bases. The CDR3 loop spans 13 amino acids. Trimming left V 3 bases short and J 5 bases short, with 10 bases between. Germline V gives CDR1 SGHTA, CDR2 FQGTGA. DNA of the CDR3: TGTGCCAGCAGCTTCTACAGGGATACTGAAGCTTTCTTT. It encodes CASSFYRDTEAFF. Full variable domain (outside the CDR3, taken from reference TRBV7-3 and TRBJ1-1): GAGVSQTPSNKVTEKGKYVELRCDPISGHTALYWYRQSLGQGPEFLIYFQGTGAADDSGLPNDRFFAVRPEGSVSTLKIQRTERGDSAVYLCASSFYRDTEAFFGQGTRLTVV.

This chain joins TRBV6-5 and TRBJ1-1, with TRBD1 as a possible D gene (5 bases). Trimming removed 8 bases from V and 7 bases from J, with 14 bases in between. CDR3 length: 12 residues. Germline V lookup: CDR1 MNHEY, CDR2 SVGAGI. CDR3: CASVRGLGEAFF. CDR3 sequence (DNA): TGTGCCAGCGTAAGGGGTCTAGGTGAAGCTTTCTTT.

The gene calls are TRBV15 and TRBJ1-4; unclear D gene. CDR3 length equals 15 residues. The germline CDR1 and CDR2 sequences are LNHNV and YYDKDF (reference sequence). Between the trimmed V and J ends, which lost 0 bases and 8 bases, there was a span of 13 bases. The CDR3 loop reads CATSRDGRADEKLFF. DNA of the CDR3: TGTGCCACCAGCAGAGATGGGAGGGCTGACGAAAAACTGTTTTTT.

The rearrangement joins TRBV7-9 to TRBJ1-1, with a possible D match to TRBD1 (6 bases). The CDR3 runs to 14 residues. Germline CDR1 SEHNR, CDR2 FQNEAQ (reference sequence). Trimming shortened V by 11 bases and J by 3 bases, and 19 bases separated the two germline ends. The CDR3 reads CAAGRSGGDTEAFF. CDR3 sequence (DNA): TGTGCCGCCGGCCGAAGCGGGGGCGACACTGAAGCTTTCTTT.

For this clone: The same CDR3 can be traced to other DNA sequences in this sample. The chain recombines TRBV7-3 with TRBJ1-2, with D possibly being TRBD1 (6 bases). Looked up from germline, CDR1 is SGHTA and CDR2 is FQGTGA. V was cut by 3 bases and J by 7 bases, with 12 bases left in between. The CDR3 has 13 amino acids. CDR3 DNA: TGTGCCAGCAGCTTCGAACAGGGCCGTGGCTACACCTTC. It encodes CASSFEQGRGYTF. Filled out from reference TRBV7-3 and TRBJ1-2, the complete variable domain reads GAGVSQTPSNKVTEKGKYVELRCDPISGHTALYWYRQSLGQGPEFLIYFQGTGAADDSGLPNDRFFAVRPEGSVSTLKIQRTERGDSAVYLCASSFEQGRGYTFGSGTRLTVV.

This clone was recorded once. V is TRBV7-9 and J is TRBJ2-1; TRBD1 aligns across 7 bases. Germline V CDR1 and CDR2: SEHNR, FQNEAQ (reference sequence). The V segment lost 7 bases and the J segment 3 bases; nucleotides outside the gene matches: 15. The CDR3 has 17 amino acids. CDR3 bases: TGTGCCAGCACCAAAACCTCCGAGGGGGCGCGCTACAATGAGCAGTTCTTC. Translating it yields CASTKTSEGARYNEQFF.